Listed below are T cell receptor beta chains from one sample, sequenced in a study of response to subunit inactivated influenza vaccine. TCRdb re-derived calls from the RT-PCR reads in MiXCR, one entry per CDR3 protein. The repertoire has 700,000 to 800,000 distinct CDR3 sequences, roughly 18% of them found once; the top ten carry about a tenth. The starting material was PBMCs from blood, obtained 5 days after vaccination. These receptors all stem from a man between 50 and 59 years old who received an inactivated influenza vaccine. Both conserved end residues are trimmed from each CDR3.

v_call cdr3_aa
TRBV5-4 ASGTSSYNEQF
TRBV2 ASSRVLETQY
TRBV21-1 ASSKGPGQPVGYT
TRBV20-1 SATERRDTQY
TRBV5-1 ASSLEKGFYEQY
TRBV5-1 ASSFQGGNEQF
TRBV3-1 ASSFRTRPGDTQY
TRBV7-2 ASSREPGGPNEQY
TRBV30 AWSVPPSYEQY
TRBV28 ASSPRQGHWESTDTQY
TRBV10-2 ASRSGGGKNIQY
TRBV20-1 SASGQGSHYEQY
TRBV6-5 ASSYVGSYGYT
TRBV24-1 ATSAGGLENEQY
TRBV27 ASSFASGVSYEQY
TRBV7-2 ASSYYNEKLF
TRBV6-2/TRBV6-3 ASEKRTSGFSYEQY
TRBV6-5 ASSYLGTGTTEAF
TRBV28 ASSLTGSRNIQY
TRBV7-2 ASSLGLFRDRRHNEQF
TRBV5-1 ASSLDTSGTQADTQY
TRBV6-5 ASSSPGTPHTIY
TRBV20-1 SARDKSSGTQY
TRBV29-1 SVEGDTLNTEAF
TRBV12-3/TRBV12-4 ASSQGQGRNYGYT
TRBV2 ASSEAVRSGGVRETQY
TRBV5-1 ASKGEVNYGYT
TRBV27 ASSSPSGRSQF
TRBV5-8 ASSLVLRTDYNEQF
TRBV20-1 SAKTSDSYNEQF
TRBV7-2 ASSRDRGWGYT
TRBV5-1 ASTRDGAYEQY
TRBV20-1 SARDEVGNTEAF
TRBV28 ASSSREAYNSPLH
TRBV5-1 ASSAPGSGNTIY
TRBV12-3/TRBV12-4 ASTWQGVTEAF
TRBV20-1 SATSESTDTQY
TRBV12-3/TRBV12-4 ASRPGTGRTGELF
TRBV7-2 ASSPIGLAQLF
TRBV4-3 ASSQEASGTGGETQY
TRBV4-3 ASSQALGGYSYNEQF
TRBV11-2 ASSLEGGLLSGANVLT
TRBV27 ASSPDSGSGNTIY
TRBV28 ASRTGTKGWDTEAF
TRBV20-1 SARDLRENTDTQY
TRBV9 ASSISSGTSYEQY
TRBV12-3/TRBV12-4 ASSLTGGVYEQF
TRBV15 ATSGGLGSYEQY
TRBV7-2 ASSLGGRNAETQY
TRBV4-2 ASSPWTGHTDTQY
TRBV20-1 SAHARQGRGTDTQY
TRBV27 ASSFGASGGYNEQF